A selection of T cell receptor beta chains follows, all from one sample in a study of cytomegalovirus exposure and HLA in healthy donors. Data came from immunoSEQ multiplex PCR; TCRdb stores just in-frame clones and leaves some out. The sample contains under 200,000 clones, around 81% of which appear only once. Sequences were obtained from PBMCs. The receptor set was obtained from a man aged 40-50 years in good health and CMV-seronegative. CDR3s include the opening cysteine and the closing phenylalanine or tryptophan. Fields, in order: clone size, J gene, V gene, D gene, CDR3 DNA, CDR3 protein. The D gene is left open where the match is weak. Not every row has a clone size; where given, it reads once, few, many or a size class.

clone_size: -; j_call: TRBJ1-3; v_call: TRBV10-3; d_call: TRBD1; cdr3_nt: TGTGCCATCAGGGGGACAGGCTCTGGAAACACCATATATTTT; cdr3_aa: CAIRGTGSGNTIYF
clone_size: once; j_call: TRBJ2-6; v_call: TRBV18; d_call: TRBD1; cdr3_nt: TGTGCCAGCTCACCGTTTGGAGACAGGGCGTTGCGAGGGGCCAACGTCCTGACTTTC; cdr3_aa: CASSPFGDRALRGANVLTF
clone_size: -; j_call: TRBJ2-3; v_call: TRBV6-6; d_call: -; cdr3_nt: TGTGCCAGCAGTCTAGCGCATAGCACAGATACGCAGTATTTT; cdr3_aa: CASSLAHSTDTQYF
clone_size: -; j_call: TRBJ1-1; v_call: TRBV4-1; d_call: TRBD1; cdr3_nt: TGCGCCAGCAGACAAACCAATACAGGGGAAGGCTTAGAAGCTTTCTTT; cdr3_aa: CASRQTNTGEGLEAFF
clone_size: -; j_call: TRBJ2-5; v_call: TRBV7-3; d_call: -; cdr3_nt: TGTGCCAGCAGCTTAACGCGAGGGACCCAGTACTTC; cdr3_aa: CASSLTRGTQYF
clone_size: -; j_call: TRBJ2-1; v_call: TRBV10-3; d_call: TRBD1; cdr3_nt: TGTGCCATCAGTGAGGAGACAGGGATCAATGAGCAGTTCTTC; cdr3_aa: CAISEETGINEQFF
clone_size: -; j_call: TRBJ1-4; v_call: TRBV7-9; d_call: -; cdr3_nt: TGTGCCAGCAGCTTAGGGGCCGACTATAATGAAAAACTGTTTTTT; cdr3_aa: CASSLGADYNEKLFF
clone_size: -; j_call: TRBJ1-3; v_call: TRBV19; d_call: TRBD1; cdr3_nt: TGTGCCAGTAGTATAAGTGACAGGGAGGCATATTTCTCTGGAAACACCATATATTTT; cdr3_aa: CASSISDREAYFSGNTIYF
clone_size: once; j_call: TRBJ2-5; v_call: TRBV10-3; d_call: -; cdr3_nt: TGTGCCATCAGTGAGTCGAGAGAGACCCAGTACTTC; cdr3_aa: CAISESRETQYF
clone_size: -; j_call: TRBJ2-7; v_call: TRBV4-1; d_call: TRBD2; cdr3_nt: TGCGCCAGCAGCCAATTGCCTAGCGGGAGCTACGAGCAGTACTTC; cdr3_aa: CASSQLPSGSYEQYF
clone_size: -; j_call: TRBJ2-6; v_call: TRBV28; d_call: -; cdr3_nt: TGTGCCAGCAGTTTTCTGAGGGTCTCTGGGGCCAACGTCCTGACTTTC; cdr3_aa: CASSFLRVSGANVLTF
clone_size: -; j_call: TRBJ2-3; v_call: TRBV19; d_call: TRBD1; cdr3_nt: TGTGCCAGTAGTATCCCGGGACAGGGGTTGAAAGATACGCAGTATTTT; cdr3_aa: CASSIPGQGLKDTQYF
clone_size: once; j_call: TRBJ2-5; v_call: TRBV5-1; d_call: TRBD2; cdr3_nt: TGCGCCAGCAGCTTCGGAATAGCGGGAGCTGAGACCCAGTACTTC; cdr3_aa: CASSFGIAGAETQYF
clone_size: -; j_call: TRBJ2-7; v_call: TRBV9; d_call: TRBD2; cdr3_nt: TGTGCCAGCAGCGTAGCTCGGGCTAGCGGAGCCTACGAGCAGTACTTC; cdr3_aa: CASSVARASGAYEQYF
clone_size: -; j_call: TRBJ2-7; v_call: TRBV7-9; d_call: TRBD2; cdr3_nt: TGTGCCAGCAGCCTGGGGAGGGCTGCTCAGTACTTC; cdr3_aa: CASSLGRAAQYF
clone_size: -; j_call: TRBJ2-5; v_call: TRBV5-3; d_call: TRBD1; cdr3_nt: TGTGCCAGAAGCTCGGGACAGCAAGAGACCCAGTACTTC; cdr3_aa: CARSSGQQETQYF
clone_size: -; j_call: TRBJ2-7; v_call: TRBV7-2; d_call: -; cdr3_nt: TGTGCCAGCAGCTCCGGGGAGGCGCCCTACGAGCAGTACTTC; cdr3_aa: CASSSGEAPYEQYF
clone_size: -; j_call: TRBJ1-5; v_call: TRBV5-1; d_call: -; cdr3_nt: TGCGCCAGCAGCTGGGAGGGGGGTCAGCCCCAGCATTTT; cdr3_aa: CASSWEGGQPQHF
clone_size: -; j_call: TRBJ2-1; v_call: TRBV6-6; d_call: -; cdr3_nt: TGTGCCAGCGGTAGTATTGAGCAGTTCTTC; cdr3_aa: CASGSIEQFF
clone_size: -; j_call: TRBJ1-2; v_call: TRBV25-1; d_call: -; cdr3_nt: TGTGCCAGCAGTGAATACCAAGAGGTGGGCTACACCTTC; cdr3_aa: CASSEYQEVGYTF
clone_size: once; j_call: TRBJ2-7; v_call: TRBV6-6; d_call: -; cdr3_nt: TGTGCCAGCAGTTTACAGGGAAGGGACGAGCAGTACTTC; cdr3_aa: CASSLQGRDEQYF
clone_size: -; j_call: TRBJ1-3; v_call: TRBV6-4; d_call: -; cdr3_nt: TGTGCCAGCAATCAAAACACCATATATTTT; cdr3_aa: CASNQNTIYF
clone_size: -; j_call: TRBJ1-6; v_call: TRBV7-2; d_call: -; cdr3_nt: TGTGCCAGCAGCTTAGACATCCGCTCCTATAATTCACCCCTCCACTTT; cdr3_aa: CASSLDIRSYNSPLHF
clone_size: -; j_call: TRBJ2-1; v_call: TRBV30; d_call: -; cdr3_nt: TGTGCCTGGAGCCAGCGGCTGGGCGGTGAGCAGTTCTTC; cdr3_aa: CAWSQRLGGEQFF